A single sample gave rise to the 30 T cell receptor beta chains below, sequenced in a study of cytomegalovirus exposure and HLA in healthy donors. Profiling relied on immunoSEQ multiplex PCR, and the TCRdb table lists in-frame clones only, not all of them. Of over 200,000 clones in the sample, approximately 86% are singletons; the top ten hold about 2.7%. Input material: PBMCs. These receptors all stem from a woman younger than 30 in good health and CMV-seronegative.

CDR3 in DNA: TGTGCCAGTAGTGTCCCAGGGCAGCCCCAGCATTTT. Its protein is CASSVPGQPQHF. The rearrangement uses TRBV19 and TRBJ1-5; weak D call: TRBD1 (5 bases). Trimming cost V 5 bases and J 7 bases, with 9 bases left between them. CDR1 and CDR2 (germline): LNHDA, SQIVND (reference sequence). This CDR3 has 12 amino acids.

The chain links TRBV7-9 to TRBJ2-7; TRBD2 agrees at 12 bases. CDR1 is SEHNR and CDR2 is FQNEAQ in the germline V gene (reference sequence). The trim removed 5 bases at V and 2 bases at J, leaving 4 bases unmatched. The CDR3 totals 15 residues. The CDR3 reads CASSQGLAGPYEQYF. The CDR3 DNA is TGTGCCAGCAGCCAAGGACTAGCGGGACCCTACGAGCAGTACTTC.

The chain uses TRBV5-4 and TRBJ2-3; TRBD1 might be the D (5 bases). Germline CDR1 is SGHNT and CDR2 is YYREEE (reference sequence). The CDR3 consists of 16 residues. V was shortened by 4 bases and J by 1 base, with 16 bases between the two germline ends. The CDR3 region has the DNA TGTGCCAGCAGCCTGGGGCGGAAACGGGGCACAGATACGCAGTATTTT. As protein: CASSLGRKRGTDTQYF.

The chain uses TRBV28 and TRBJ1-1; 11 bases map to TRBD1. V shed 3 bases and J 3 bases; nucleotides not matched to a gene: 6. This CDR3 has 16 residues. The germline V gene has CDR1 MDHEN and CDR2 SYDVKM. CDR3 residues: CASSFRTGGWDTEAFF. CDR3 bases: TGTGCCAGCAGTTTCAGGACAGGGGGCTGGGACACTGAAGCTTTCTTT. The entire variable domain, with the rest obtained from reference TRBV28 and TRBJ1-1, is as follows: DVKVTQSSRYLVKRTGEKVFLECVQDMDHENMFWYRQDPGLGLRLIYFSYDVKMKEKGDIPEGYSVSREKKERFSLILESASTNQTSMYLCASSFRTGGWDTEAFFGQGTRLTVV.

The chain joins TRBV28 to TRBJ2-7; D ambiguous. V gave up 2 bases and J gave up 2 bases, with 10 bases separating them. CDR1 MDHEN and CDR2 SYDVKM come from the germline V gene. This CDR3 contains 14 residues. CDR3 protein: CASSLNSLTYEQYF. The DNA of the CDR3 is TGTGCCAGCAGTTTAAACAGCCTAACCTACGAGCAGTACTTC. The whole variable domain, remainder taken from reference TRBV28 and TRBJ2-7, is DVKVTQSSRYLVKRTGEKVFLECVQDMDHENMFWYRQDPGLGLRLIYFSYDVKMKEKGDIPEGYSVSREKKERFSLILESASTNQTSMYLCASSLNSLTYEQYFGPGTRLTVT.

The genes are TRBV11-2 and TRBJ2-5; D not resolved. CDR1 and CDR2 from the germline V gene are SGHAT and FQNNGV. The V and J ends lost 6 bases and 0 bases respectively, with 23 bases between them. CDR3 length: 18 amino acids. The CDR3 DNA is TGTGCCAGCAGGCCTAGAGGTTTGCTTTCCATGTACCAAGAGACCCAGTACTTC. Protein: CASRPRGLLSMYQETQYF.

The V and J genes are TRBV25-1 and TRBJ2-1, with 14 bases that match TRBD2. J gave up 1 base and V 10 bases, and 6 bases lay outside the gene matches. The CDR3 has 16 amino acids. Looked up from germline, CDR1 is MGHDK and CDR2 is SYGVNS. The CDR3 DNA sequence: TGTGCCACTGGGACTAGCGGGAGCGAGTCCTACAATGAGCAGTTCTTC. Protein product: CATGTSGSESYNEQFF.

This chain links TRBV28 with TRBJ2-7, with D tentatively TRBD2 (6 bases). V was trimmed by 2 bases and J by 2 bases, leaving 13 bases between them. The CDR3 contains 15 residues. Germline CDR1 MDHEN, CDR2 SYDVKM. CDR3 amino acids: CASSLGGSYPYEQYF. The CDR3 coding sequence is TGTGCCAGCAGTTTAGGAGGGTCGTACCCCTACGAGCAGTACTTC. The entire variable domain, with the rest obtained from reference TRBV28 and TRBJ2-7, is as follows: DVKVTQSSRYLVKRTGEKVFLECVQDMDHENMFWYRQDPGLGLRLIYFSYDVKMKEKGDIPEGYSVSREKKERFSLILESASTNQTSMYLCASSLGGSYPYEQYFGPGTRLTVT.

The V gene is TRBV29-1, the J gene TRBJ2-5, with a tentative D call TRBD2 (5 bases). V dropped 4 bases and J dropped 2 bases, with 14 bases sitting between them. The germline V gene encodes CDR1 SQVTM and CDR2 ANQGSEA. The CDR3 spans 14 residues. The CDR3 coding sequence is TGCAGCGTTGGAGGGTTGGGCCCACAAGAGACCCAGTACTTC. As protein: CSVGGLGPQETQYF.

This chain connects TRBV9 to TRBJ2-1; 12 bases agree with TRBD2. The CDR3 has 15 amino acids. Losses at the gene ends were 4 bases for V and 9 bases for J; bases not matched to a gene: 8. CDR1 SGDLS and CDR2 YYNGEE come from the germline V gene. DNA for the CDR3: TGTGCCAGCAGCTCACGACTAGCGGGAGTGAGTGAGCAGTTCTTC. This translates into CASSSRLAGVSEQFF.

Here the CDR3 DNA reads TGTGCCAGTCAGAACGCACAGGGGTGGAGGTATGGCTACACCTTC. It translates to CASQNAQGWRYGYTF. V is TRBV19 and J is TRBJ1-2, with 7 bases matching TRBD1. The CDR3 spans 15 residues. J was trimmed by 5 bases and V by 8 bases; bases with no gene match: 14. The germline V gene has CDR1 LNHDA and CDR2 SQIVND (reference sequence).

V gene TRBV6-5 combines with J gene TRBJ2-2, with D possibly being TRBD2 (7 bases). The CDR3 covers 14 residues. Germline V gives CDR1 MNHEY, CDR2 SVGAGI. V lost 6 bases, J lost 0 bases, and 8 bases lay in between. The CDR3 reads CASRGGPNTGELFF. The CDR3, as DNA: TGTGCCAGCAGGGGGGGGCCGAACACCGGGGAGCTGTTTTTT.

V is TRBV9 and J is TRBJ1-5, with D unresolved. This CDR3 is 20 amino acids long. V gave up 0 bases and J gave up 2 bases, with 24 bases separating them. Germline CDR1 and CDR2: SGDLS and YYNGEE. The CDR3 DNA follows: TGTGCCAGCAGCGTAGCCCCTCCCGAGACTACCAATTCGGGCAATCAGCCCCAGCATTTT. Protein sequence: CASSVAPPETTNSGNQPQHF.

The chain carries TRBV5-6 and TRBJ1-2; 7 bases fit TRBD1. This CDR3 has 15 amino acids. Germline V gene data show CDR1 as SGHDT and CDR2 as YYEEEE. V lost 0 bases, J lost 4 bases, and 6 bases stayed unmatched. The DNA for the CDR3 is TGTGCCAGCAGCTTGGCTCGACAGGGCATCTATGGCTACACCTTC. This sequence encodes CASSLARQGIYGYTF.

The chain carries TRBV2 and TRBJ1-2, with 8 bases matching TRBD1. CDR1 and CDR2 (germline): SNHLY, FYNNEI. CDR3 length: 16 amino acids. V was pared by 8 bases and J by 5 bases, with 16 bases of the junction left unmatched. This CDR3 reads CASPSPRQGMQYGYTF. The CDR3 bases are TGTGCCAGCCCATCCCCCCGACAGGGGATGCAGTATGGCTACACCTTC.

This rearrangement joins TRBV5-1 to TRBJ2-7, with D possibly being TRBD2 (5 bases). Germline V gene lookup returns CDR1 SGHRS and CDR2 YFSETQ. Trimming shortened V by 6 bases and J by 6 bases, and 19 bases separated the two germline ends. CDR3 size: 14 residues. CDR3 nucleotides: TGCGCCAGCACCCTTGGGGAAAGCGGAAGCGAGCAGTACTTC. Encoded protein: CASTLGESGSEQYF.

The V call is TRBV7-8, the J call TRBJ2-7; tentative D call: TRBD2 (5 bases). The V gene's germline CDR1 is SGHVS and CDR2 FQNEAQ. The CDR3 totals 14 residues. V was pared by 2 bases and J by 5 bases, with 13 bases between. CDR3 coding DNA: TGTGCCAGCAGCTTATCTCCCCTGGAGGACGAGCAGTACTTC. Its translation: CASSLSPLEDEQYF.

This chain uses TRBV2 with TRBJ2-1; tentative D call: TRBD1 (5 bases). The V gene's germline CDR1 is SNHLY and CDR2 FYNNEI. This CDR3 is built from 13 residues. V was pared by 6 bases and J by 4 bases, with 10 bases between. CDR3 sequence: CASRGDRYNEQFF. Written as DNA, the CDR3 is TGTGCCAGCAGAGGCGACAGATACAATGAGCAGTTCTTC.

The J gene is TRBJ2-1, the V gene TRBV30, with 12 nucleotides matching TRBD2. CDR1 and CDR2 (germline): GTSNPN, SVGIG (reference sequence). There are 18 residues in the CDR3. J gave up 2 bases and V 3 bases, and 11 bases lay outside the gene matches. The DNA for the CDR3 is TGTGCCTGGAGCGGGACTAGCGGGCGTGGAGCTGCCTACAATGAGCAGTTCTTC. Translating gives CAWSGTSGRGAAYNEQFF.

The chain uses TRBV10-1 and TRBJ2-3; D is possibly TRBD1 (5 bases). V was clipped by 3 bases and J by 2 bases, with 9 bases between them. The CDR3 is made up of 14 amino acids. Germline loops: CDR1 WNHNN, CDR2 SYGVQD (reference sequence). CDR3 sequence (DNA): TGCGCCAGCAGTGACAGGGCTACCACAGATACGCAGTATTTT. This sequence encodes CASSDRATTDTQYF.

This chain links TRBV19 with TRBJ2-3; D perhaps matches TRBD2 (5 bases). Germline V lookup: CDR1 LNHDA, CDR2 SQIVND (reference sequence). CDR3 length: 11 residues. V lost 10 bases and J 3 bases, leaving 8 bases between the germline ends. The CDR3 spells CATLVTDTQYF. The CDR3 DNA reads TGTGCCACACTAGTGACAGATACGCAGTATTTT.

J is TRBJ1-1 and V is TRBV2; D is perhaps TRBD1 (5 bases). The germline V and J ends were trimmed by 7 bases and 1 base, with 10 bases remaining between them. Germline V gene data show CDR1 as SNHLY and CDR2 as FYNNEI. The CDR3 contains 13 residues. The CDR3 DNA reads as TGTGCCAGCATCTACGACAGGAACACTGAAGCTTTCTTT. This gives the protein CASIYDRNTEAFF.

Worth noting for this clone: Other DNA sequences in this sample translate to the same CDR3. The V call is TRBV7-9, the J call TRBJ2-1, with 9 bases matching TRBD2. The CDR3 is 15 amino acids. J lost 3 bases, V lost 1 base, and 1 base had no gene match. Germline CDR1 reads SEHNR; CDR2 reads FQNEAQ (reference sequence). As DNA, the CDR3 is TGTGCCAGCAGCTTAGGAGCGGGAGGCTACAATGAGCAGTTCTTC. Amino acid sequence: CASSLGAGGYNEQFF.

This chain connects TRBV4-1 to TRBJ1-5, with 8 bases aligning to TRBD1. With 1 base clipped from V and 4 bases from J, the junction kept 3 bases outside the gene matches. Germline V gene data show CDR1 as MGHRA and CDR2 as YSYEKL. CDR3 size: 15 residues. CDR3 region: CASSQGTGINQPQHF. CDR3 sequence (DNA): TGCGCCAGCAGCCAAGGGACAGGGATAAATCAGCCCCAGCATTTT.

CDR3: CAGLQGTEAFF. The CDR3 DNA follows: TGTGCCGGGTTACAGGGGACTGAAGCTTTCTTT. The V and J genes are TRBV28 and TRBJ1-1, with 7 bases matching TRBD1. The J segment lost 5 bases and the V segment lost 11 bases, leaving 5 bases of the junction unmatched. Germline lookup yields CDR1 MDHEN and CDR2 SYDVKM. The length of the CDR3 is 11 residues.

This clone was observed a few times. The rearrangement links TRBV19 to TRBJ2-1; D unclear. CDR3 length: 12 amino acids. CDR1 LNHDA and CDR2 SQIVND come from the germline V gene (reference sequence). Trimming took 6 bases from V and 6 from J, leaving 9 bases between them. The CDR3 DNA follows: TGTGCCAGTAGCCTTGTCTCCAATGAGCAGTTCTTC. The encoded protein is CASSLVSNEQFF.

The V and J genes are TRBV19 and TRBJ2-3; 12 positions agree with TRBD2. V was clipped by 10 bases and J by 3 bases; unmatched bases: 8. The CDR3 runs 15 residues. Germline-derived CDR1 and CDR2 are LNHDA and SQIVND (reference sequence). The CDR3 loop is CATHLAGGQTDTQYF. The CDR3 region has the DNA TGTGCCACCCATCTAGCGGGAGGGCAAACAGATACGCAGTATTTT.

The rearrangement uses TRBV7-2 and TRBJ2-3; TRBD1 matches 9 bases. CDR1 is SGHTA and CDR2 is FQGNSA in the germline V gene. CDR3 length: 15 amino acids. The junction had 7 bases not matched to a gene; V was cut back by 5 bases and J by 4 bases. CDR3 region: CASSPDRGFADTQYF. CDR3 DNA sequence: TGTGCCAGCAGCCCGGACAGGGGTTTCGCAGATACGCAGTATTTT.

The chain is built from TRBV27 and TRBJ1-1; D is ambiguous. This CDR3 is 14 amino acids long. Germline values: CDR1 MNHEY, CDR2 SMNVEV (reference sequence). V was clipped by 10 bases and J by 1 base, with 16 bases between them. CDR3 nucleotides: TGTGCCACCAAACTTGTTCCGGGGAACACTGAAGCTTTCTTT. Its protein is CATKLVPGNTEAFF.

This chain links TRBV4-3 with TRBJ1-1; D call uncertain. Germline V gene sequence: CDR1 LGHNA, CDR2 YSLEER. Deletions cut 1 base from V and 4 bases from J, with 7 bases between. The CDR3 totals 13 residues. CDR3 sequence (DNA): TGCGCCAGCAGCCAAGTGGTTAGCACTGAAGCTTTCTTT. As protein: CASSQVVSTEAFF.